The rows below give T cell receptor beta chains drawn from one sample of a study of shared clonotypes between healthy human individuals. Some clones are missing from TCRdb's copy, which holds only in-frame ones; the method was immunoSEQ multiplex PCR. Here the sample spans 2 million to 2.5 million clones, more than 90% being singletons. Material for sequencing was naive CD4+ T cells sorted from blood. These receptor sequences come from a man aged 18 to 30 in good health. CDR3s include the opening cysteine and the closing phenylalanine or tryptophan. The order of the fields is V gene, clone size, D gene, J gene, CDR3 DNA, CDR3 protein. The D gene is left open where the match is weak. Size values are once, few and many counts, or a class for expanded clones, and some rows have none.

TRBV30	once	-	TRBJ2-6	TGTGCCTGGAGTTTTCCGGGACTCAGACCATCAGGGGCCAACGTCCTGACTTTC	CAWSFPGLRPSGANVLTF
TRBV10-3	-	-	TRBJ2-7	TGTGCCATCAGTTCAGGGGTCGAGCAGTACTTC	CAISSGVEQYF
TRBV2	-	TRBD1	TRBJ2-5	TGTGCCAGCAGAGGACTCGGACAGGGTCAAGAGACCCAGTACTTC	CASRGLGQGQETQYF
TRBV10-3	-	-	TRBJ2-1	TGTGCCATCAGTGAGCTGAATGAGCAGTTCTTC	CAISELNEQFF
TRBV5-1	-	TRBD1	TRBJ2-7	TGCGCCAGCAGGGGGACAGGGGAAGGGTACGAGCAGTACTTC	CASRGTGEGYEQYF
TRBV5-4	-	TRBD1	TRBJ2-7	TGTGCCAGCAGTCGCCCGGGACAGGGGGCCTACGAGCAGTACTTC	CASSRPGQGAYEQYF
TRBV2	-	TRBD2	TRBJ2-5	TGTGCCAGCAGTGAAGGCGCTAGCGGGGGGGGCCAAGAGACCCAGTACTTC	CASSEGASGGGQETQYF
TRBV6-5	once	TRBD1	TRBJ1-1	TGTGCCAGCAGTATTAGGGGGCCACTCACTGAAGCTTTCTTT	CASSIRGPLTEAFF
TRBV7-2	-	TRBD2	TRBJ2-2	TGTGCCAGCAAGGAGGGACTAGCGGGTGGCACCGGGGAGCTGTTTTTT	CASKEGLAGGTGELFF
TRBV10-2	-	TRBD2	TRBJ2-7	TGCGCCAGCAGTGAGTGGGCTAGCGGGTTGGGCGGGGAGCAGTACTTC	CASSEWASGLGGEQYF
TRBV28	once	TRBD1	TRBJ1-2	TGTGCCAGCAGTCAAGGACAGGGGGCCCATGGCTACACCTTC	CASSQGQGAHGYTF
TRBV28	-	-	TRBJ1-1	TGTGCCAGCAGTGGGGGGGCTAGCACTGAAGCTTTCTTT	CASSGGASTEAFF
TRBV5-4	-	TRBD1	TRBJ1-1	TGTGCCAGCACCCCTGGGGGACAGTTAGAGGTGGCTGAAGCTTTCTTT	CASTPGGQLEVAEAFF
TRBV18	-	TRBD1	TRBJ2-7	TGTGCCAGCACGACAGGGGCCTACGAGCAGTACTTC	CASTTGAYEQYF
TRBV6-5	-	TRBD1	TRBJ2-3	TGTGCCAGCAGTTACACGACAGGGGGCACAGATACGCAGTATTTT	CASSYTTGGTDTQYF
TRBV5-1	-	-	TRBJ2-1	TGCGCCAGCAGCTTGGCGACCACCAATGAGCAGTTCTTC	CASSLATTNEQFF
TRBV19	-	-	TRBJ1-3	TGTGCCAGTAGTCTGGGACCGGCCTCTGGAAACACCATATATTTT	CASSLGPASGNTIYF
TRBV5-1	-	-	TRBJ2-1	TGCGCCAGCAGCCTGGAGGGCGACTTCTACAATGAGCAGTTCTTC	CASSLEGDFYNEQFF
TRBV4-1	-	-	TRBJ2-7	TGCGCCAGCAGCCAAGGGGGCGTGGTTAATTCCTACGAGCAGTACTTC	CASSQGGVVNSYEQYF
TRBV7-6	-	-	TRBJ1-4	TGTGCCAGCAGCCCCGAGGGGGGAACTAATGAAAAACTGTTTTTT	CASSPEGGTNEKLFF
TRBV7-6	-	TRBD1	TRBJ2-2	TGTGCCAGCACAGGGGGTGGGAACACCGGGGAGCTGTTTTTT	CASTGGGNTGELFF
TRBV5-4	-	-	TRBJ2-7	TGTGCCAGCAGCTTGGCCGCCACAGGCTCCTACGAGCAGTACTTC	CASSLAATGSYEQYF
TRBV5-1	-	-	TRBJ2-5	TGCGCCAGCAGCCGATCGGGGGAGACCCAGTACTTC	CASSRSGETQYF
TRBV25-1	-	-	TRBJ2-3	TGTGCCAGCACTCGACTAGGTGGCACAGATACGCAGTATTTT	CASTRLGGTDTQYF
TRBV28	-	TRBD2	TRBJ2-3	TGTGCCAGCAGAGCCAGCGGGGGCGGGTCAGATACGCAGTATTTT	CASRASGGGSDTQYF
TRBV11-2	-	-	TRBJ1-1	TGTGCCAGCAGCGCGCAAGTAAGGGACCCAGCTTTCTTT	CASSAQVRDPAFF
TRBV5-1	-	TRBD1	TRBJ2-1	TGCGCCAGCAGGGCCCCGGGACAGGGTATAGTGAATGAGCAGTTCTTC	CASRAPGQGIVNEQFF
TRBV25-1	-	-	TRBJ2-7	TGTGCCAGCAGTGAATTTCTGGACCCCTACGAGCAGTACTTC	CASSEFLDPYEQYF
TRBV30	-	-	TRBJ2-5	TGTGCCTGGAGTGACAGGCAAGAGACCCAGTACTTC	CAWSDRQETQYF
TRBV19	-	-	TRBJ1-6	TGTGCCAGTAGCGGGGCAGGGACGAATTCACCCCTCCACTTT	CASSGAGTNSPLHF
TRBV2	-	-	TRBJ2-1	TGTGCCAGCAGTGAAGAAAGGGTCAATGAGCAGTTCTTC	CASSEERVNEQFF
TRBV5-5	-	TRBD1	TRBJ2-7	TGTGCCAGCAGCTCAGGGACAGGGGCGTCCTACGAGCAGTACTTC	CASSSGTGASYEQYF
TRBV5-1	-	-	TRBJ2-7	TGCGCCAGCAGCTTGGAGGGCCCTCCCTACGAGCAGTACTTC	CASSLEGPPYEQYF
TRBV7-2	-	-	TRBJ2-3	TGTGCCAGCAGCTTAGTTGTAGACCCGACAGATACGCAGTATTTT	CASSLVVDPTDTQYF
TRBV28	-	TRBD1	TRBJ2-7	TGTGCCAGCAGTTTCAGACAGGGCGAGCAGTACTTC	CASSFRQGEQYF
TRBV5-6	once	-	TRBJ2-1	TGTGCCAGCAGATTGGACGGCCTTTCCTACAATGAGCAGTTCTTC	CASRLDGLSYNEQFF
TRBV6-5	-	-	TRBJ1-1	TGTGCCAGCAGTTACGGGCGTTCAGGTGCCACTGAAGCTTTCTTT	CASSYGRSGATEAFF
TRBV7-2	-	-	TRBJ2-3	TGTGCCAGCAGCTTAGCGACAGCTAGCACAGATACGCAGTATTTT	CASSLATASTDTQYF
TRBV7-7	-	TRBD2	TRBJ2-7	TGTGCTAGCAGCCCCGGGACTAGTTTTTCCGAGCAGTACTTC	CASSPGTSFSEQYF
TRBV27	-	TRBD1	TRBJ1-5	TGTGCCAGCAGTTCCCGGACAGGCACCTATAGCAATCAGCCCCAGCATTTT	CASSSRTGTYSNQPQHF
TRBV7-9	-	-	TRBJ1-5	TGTGCCAGCAGCTTAGGAGGGGGAGCCGGTCAGCCCCAGCATTTT	CASSLGGGAGQPQHF
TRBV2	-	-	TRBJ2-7	TGTGCCAGCAGGGGGACCCTAACCTACGAGCAGTACTTC	CASRGTLTYEQYF
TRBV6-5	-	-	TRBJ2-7	TGTGCCAGCAGTTACTCGGTAGCGGCTCCCTACGAGCAGTACTTC	CASSYSVAAPYEQYF
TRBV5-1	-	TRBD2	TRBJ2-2	TGCGCCAGCAGCTTGGCCGGGACTACCACGAACACCGGGGAGCTGTTTTTT	CASSLAGTTTNTGELFF
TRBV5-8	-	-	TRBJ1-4	TGTGCCAGCAGCTCCTCGGAGCTTTTAGAAAAACTGTTTTTT	CASSSSELLEKLFF
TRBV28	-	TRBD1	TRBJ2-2	TGTGCCAGCAGTCGACAGGGGGCGAGGACCGGGGAGCTGTTTTTT	CASSRQGARTGELFF
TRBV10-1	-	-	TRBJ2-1	TGCGCCAGCAGTGAGTCGCTATCGGGCCCCTACAATGAGCAGTTCTTC	CASSESLSGPYNEQFF
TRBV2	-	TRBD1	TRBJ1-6	TGTGCCAGCGAGGACAGGGCTAGCTCCTATAATTCACCCCTCCACTTT	CASEDRASSYNSPLHF